This TCR beta chain stems from a study of Ad26.COV2.S vaccination and SARS-CoV-2 variants. Repertoires were generated with immunoSEQ multiplex PCR, while TCRdb's copy carries only in-frame clones and drops some. The top ten hold about 1.5% of the sample, which has roughly 700,000 clones, around 89% seen once. V was pared by 1 base and J by 0 bases, with 6 bases of the junction left unmatched. CDR3 length: 17 amino acids. The germline V gene encodes CDR1 MGHRA and CDR2 YSYEKL. Whole-study results and caveats: Vaccinees displayed broader spike-specific TCR repertoires than placebo recipients.

Treatment noted: about 20 received Ad26.COV2.S at low or high dose, single or two shots; roughly 5 received placebo; per-sample allocation not given. Sampling happened 63 days after the first vaccine or placebo injection. Regarding this clone: Its antigen is currently unknown.

This sequence joins TRBV4-1 and TRBJ1-3, with 7 bases identical to TRBD1. Here the sequenced sample was peripheral blood, taken in a trial of Ad26.COV2.S vaccine versus placebo. The clonotype comes from a person between 18 and 60 years old who received the Ad26.COV2.S COVID-19 vaccine or a placebo. CDR3 sequence: CASSQGTGLNSGNTIYF. In DNA form, the CDR3 reads TGCGCCAGCAGCCAAGGGACAGGATTGAACTCTGGAAACACCATATATTTT.